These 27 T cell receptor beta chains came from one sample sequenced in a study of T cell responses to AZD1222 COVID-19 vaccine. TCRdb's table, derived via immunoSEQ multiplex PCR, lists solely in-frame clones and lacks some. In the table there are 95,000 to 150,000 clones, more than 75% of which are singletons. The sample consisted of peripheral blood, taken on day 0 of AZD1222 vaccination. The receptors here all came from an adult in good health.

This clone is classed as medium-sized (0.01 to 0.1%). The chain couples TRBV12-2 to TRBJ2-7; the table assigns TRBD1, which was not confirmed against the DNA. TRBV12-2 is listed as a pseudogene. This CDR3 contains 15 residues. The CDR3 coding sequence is TGTGCAAGTCGCTTAGGACAGGGGACCTCCTACGAGCAGTACTTC. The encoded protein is CASRLGQGTSYEQYF.

Here the CDR3 DNA reads TGTGCCAGCAGTGAAAGTGAAGGGGAGGGGACCCAGTACTTC. Protein: CASSESEGEGTQYF. The chain couples TRBV2 to TRBJ2-5; 7 bases map to TRBD2. Trimming removed 2 bases from V and 7 bases from J; junction bases left unmatched: 7. Germline V gives CDR1 SNHLY, CDR2 FYNNEI. This CDR3 has 14 residues.

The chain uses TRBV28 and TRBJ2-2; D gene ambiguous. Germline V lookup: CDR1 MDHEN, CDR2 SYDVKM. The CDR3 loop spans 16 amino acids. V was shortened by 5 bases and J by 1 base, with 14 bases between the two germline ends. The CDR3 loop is CASSPPGPWNTGELFF. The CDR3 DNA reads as TGTGCCAGCAGTCCCCCCGGGCCTTGGAACACCGGGGAGCTGTTTTTT. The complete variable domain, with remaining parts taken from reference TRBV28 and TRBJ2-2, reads DVKVTQSSRYLVKRTGEKVFLECVQDMDHENMFWYRQDPGLGLRLIYFSYDVKMKEKGDIPEGYSVSREKKERFSLILESASTNQTSMYLCASSPPGPWNTGELFFGEGSRLTVL.

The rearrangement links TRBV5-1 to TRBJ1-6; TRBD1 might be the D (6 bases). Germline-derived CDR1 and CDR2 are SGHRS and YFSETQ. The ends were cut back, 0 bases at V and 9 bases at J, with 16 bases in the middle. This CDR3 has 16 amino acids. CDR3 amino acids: CASSLGRGTLGSPLHF. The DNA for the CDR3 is TGCGCCAGCAGCTTGGGAAGGGGGACCTTAGGTTCACCCCTCCACTTT.

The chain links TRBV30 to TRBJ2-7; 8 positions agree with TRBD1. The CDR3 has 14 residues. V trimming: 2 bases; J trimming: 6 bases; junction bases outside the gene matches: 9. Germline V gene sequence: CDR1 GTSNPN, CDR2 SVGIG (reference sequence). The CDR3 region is CAWSWDRKSGEQYF. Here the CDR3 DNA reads TGTGCCTGGAGTTGGGACAGGAAAAGTGGCGAGCAGTACTTC.

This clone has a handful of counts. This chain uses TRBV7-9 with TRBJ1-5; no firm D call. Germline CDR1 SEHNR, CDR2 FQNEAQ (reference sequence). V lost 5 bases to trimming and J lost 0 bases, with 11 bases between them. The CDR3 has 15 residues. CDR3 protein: CASSPDGISNQPQHF. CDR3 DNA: TGTGCCAGCAGCCCAGACGGGATTAGCAATCAGCCCCAGCATTTT.

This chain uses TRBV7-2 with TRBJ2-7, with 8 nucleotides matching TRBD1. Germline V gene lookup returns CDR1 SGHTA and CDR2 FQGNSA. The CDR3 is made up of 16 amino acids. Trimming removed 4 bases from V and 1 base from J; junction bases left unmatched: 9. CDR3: CASSSRQGIGSYEQYF. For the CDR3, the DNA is TGTGCCAGCAGCTCGAGACAGGGGATAGGTTCCTACGAGCAGTACTTC.

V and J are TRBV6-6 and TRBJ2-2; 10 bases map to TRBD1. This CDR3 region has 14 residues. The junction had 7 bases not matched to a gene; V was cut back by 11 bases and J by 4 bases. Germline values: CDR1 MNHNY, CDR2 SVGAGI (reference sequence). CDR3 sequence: CAALRTGGTGELFF. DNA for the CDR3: TGTGCCGCTCTCAGGACAGGGGGCACCGGGGAGCTGTTTTTT.

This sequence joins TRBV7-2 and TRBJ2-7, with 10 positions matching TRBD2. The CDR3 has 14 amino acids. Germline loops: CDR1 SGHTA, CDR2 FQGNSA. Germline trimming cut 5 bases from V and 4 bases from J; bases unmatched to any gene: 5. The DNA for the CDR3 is TGTGCCAGCAGCACCCGGACTAGCGGATACGAGCAGTACTTC. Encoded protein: CASSTRTSGYEQYF.

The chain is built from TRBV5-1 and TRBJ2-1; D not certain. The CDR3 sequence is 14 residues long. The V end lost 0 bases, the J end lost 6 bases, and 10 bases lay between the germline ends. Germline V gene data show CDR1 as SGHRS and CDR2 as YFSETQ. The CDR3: CASSLASWGNEQFF. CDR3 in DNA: TGCGCCAGCAGCTTGGCGTCCTGGGGCAATGAGCAGTTCTTC.

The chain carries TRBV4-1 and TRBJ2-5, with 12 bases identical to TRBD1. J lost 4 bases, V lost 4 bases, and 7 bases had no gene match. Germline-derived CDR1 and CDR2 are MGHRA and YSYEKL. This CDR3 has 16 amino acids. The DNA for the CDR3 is TGCGCCAGCAGCCGCCGGGACAGGGGGCTCGGAGAGACCCAGTACTTC. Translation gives CASSRRDRGLGETQYF.

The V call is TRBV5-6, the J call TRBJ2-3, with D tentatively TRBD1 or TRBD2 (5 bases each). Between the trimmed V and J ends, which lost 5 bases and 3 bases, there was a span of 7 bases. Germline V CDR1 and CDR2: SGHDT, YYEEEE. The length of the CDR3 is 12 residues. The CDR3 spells CASSWGTDTQYF. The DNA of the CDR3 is TGTGCCAGCAGTTGGGGGACAGATACGCAGTATTTT.

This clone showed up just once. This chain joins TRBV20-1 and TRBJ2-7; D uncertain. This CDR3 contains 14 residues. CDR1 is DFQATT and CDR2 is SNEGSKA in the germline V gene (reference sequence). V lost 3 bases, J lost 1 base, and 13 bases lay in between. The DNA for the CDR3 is TGCAGTGCTAGTCTTAGTCCGGGTTCCTACGAGCAGTACTTC. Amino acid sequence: CSASLSPGSYEQYF.

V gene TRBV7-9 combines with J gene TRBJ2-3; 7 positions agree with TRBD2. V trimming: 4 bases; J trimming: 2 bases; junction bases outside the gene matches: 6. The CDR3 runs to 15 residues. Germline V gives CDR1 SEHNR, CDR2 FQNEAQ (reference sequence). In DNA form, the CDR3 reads TGTGCCAGCAGCTCTCTTAGCGGGCCCACAGATACGCAGTATTTT. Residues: CASSSLSGPTDTQYF.

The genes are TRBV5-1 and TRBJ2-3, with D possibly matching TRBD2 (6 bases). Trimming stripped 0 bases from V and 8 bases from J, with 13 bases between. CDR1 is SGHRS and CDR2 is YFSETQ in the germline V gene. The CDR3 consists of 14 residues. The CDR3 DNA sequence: TGCGCCAGCAGCTTGGCTGGGCAGGGAGGTACGCAGTATTTT. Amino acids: CASSLAGQGGTQYF.

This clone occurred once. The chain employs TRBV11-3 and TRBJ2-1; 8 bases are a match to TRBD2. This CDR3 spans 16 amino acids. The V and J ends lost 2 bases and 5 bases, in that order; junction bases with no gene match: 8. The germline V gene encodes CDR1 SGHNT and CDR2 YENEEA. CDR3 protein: CASSLQKSGRNNEQFF. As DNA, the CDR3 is TGTGCCAGCAGCTTACAAAAGAGCGGGAGAAACAATGAGCAGTTCTTC.

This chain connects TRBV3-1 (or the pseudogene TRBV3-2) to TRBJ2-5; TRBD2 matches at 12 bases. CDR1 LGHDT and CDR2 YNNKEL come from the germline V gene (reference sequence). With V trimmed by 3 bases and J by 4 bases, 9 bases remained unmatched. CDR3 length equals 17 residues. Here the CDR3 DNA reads TGTGCCAGCAGCCAGGGAAGGACTAGCGGGGAGAGAGAGACCCAGTACTTC. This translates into CASSQGRTSGERETQYF.

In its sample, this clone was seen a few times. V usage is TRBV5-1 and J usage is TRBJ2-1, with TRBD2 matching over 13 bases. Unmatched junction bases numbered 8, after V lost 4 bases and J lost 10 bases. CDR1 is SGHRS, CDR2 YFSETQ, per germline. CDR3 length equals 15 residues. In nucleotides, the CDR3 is TGCGCCAGCAGCCCTGGACTAGCGGGAGAAGGAGAGCAGTTCTTC. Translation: CASSPGLAGEGEQFF.

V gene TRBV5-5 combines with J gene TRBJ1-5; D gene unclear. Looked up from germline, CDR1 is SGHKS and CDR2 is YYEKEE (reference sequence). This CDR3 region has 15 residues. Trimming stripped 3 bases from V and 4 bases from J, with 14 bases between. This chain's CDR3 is CASSSFLAENQPQHF. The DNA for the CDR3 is TGTGCCAGCAGCTCCTTCCTGGCGGAGAATCAGCCCCAGCATTTT.

CDR3 sequence (DNA): TGTGCCAGCAGCTCGACTGAGGGACAGCTAATTACTAACTATGGCTACACCTTC. It specifies CASSSTEGQLITNYGYTF. The chain is built from TRBV5-4 and TRBJ1-2, with TRBD1 matching 7 bases. Germline CDR1 SGHNT, CDR2 YYREEE (reference sequence). This CDR3 spans 18 amino acids. Trimming cost V 3 bases and J 0 bases; bases outside gene matches: 14.

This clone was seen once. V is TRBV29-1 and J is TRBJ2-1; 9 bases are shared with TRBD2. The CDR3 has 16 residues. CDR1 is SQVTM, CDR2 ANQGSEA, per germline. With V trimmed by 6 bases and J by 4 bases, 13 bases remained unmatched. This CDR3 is CSVPRELAGRYNEQFF. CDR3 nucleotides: TGCAGCGTCCCTAGGGAGCTAGCGGGAAGGTACAATGAGCAGTTCTTC.

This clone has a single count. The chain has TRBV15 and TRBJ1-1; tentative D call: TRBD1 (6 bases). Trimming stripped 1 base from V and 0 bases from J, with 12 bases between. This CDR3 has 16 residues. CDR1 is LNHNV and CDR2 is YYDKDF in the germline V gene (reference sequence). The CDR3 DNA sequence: TGTGCCACCAGCAGAGGAGAGGGGGGAATGAACACTGAAGCTTTCTTT. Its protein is CATSRGEGGMNTEAFF.

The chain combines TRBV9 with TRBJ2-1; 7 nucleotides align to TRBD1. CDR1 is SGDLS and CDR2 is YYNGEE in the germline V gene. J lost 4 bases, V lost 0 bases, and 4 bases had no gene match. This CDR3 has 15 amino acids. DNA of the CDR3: TGTGCCAGCAGCGTAGCAGGGGGACAGTACAATGAGCAGTTCTTC. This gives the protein CASSVAGGQYNEQFF.

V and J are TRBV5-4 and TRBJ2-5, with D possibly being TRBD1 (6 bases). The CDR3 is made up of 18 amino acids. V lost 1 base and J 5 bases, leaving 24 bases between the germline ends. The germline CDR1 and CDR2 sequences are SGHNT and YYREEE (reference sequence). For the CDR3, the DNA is TGTGCCAGCAGCTTGAAAATTGGGGGCAGTATTTTCGTGGAGACCCAGTACTTC. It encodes CASSLKIGGSIFVETQYF. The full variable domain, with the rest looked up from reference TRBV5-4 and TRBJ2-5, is ETGVTQSPTHLIKTRGQQVTLRCSSQSGHNTVSWYQQALGQGPQFIFQYYREEENGRGNFPPRFSGLQFPNYSSELNVNALELDDSALYLCASSLKIGGSIFVETQYFGPGTRLLVL.

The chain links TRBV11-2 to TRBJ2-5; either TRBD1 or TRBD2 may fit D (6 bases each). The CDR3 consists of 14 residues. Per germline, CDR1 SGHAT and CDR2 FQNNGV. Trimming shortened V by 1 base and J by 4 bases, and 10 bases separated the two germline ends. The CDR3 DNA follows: TGTGCCAGCAGCTTAGGAGGGGGGAGAGAGACCCAGTACTTC. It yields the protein CASSLGGGRETQYF.

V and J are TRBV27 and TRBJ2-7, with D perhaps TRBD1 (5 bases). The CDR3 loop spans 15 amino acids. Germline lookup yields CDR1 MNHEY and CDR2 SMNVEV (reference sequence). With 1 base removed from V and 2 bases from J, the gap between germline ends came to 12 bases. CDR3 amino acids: CASSLFPGLAYEQYF. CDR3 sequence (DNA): TGTGCCAGCAGTTTATTTCCAGGGCTGGCCTACGAGCAGTACTTC.

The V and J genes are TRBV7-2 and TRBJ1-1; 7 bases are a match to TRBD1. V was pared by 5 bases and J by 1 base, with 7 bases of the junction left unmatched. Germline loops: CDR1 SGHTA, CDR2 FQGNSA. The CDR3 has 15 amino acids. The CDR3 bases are TGTGCCAGCAGCCCCCGTGGGACAGCGAACACTGAAGCTTTCTTT. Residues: CASSPRGTANTEAFF.